The 28 T cell receptor beta chains in this list originate from one sample, sequenced in a study of T cell repertoires in cytomegalovirus infection. TCRdb redid the calling of the reads with MiXCR, one entry per CDR3 protein. The sample shows fewer than 300,000 distinct CDR3 sequences, under 30% of them seen only once. Sequencing was carried out using PBMCs. The receptor set was obtained from a human donor in good health (CMV status not recorded). Some clones in this sample may be carry-over from other donors' samples.

This clonotype was detected only a few times. This rearrangement joins TRBV7-3 to TRBJ2-2, with D unresolved. The CDR3 totals 14 residues. CDR1 is SGHTA and CDR2 is FQGTGA in the germline V gene. V shed 1 base and J shed 2 bases, with 5 bases lying between them. In DNA, the CDR3 is TGTGCCAGCAGCTTAAAGGGCAACACCGGGGAGCTGTTTTTT. Translation: CASSLKGNTGELFF.

The chain combines TRBV12-3 or TRBV12-4 with TRBJ1-5; D is perhaps TRBD1 (5 bases). V shed 2 bases and J shed 7 bases, with 9 bases lying between them. The CDR3 is 13 residues long. In DNA form, the CDR3 reads TGTGCCAGCAGTTTACAGGGAGTACAGCCCCAGCATTTT. Its protein product is CASSLQGVQPQHF.

The chain links TRBV7-9 to TRBJ2-1; D call uncertain. V was clipped by 1 base and J by 15 bases, with 10 bases between them. Germline loops: CDR1 SEHNR, CDR2 FQNEAQ (reference sequence). CDR3 length: 11 residues. Written as DNA, the CDR3 is TGTGCCAGCAGCTTAGGCTTGATACGGTTCTTC. Its protein product is CASSLGLIRFF.

In its sample, this clonotype was seen many times. The chain joins TRBV7-2 to TRBJ1-5, with TRBD1 matching 7 bases. Trimming cost V 5 bases and J 8 bases; bases outside gene matches: 9. CDR3 size: 14 residues. Germline CDR1 reads SGHTA; CDR2 reads FQGNSA. The CDR3 nucleotides are TGTGCCAGCAGCCAAGACGGGACAGTGAAGCCCCAGCATTTT. It is translated as CASSQDGTVKPQHF.

The DNA for the CDR3 is TGTGCCAGCAGCTTAGAGGGTTTTGCTAGCGGGGTCTACGAGCAGTACTTC. This sequence encodes CASSLEGFASGVYEQYF. The V gene is TRBV7-6, the J gene TRBJ2-7; the match to TRBD2 covers 9 bases. V lost 1 base, J lost 3 bases, and 10 bases stayed unmatched. Germline V gives CDR1 SGHVS, CDR2 FNYEAQ. This CDR3 has 17 amino acids.

The chain combines TRBV7-2 with TRBJ2-3, with D possibly matching TRBD2 (6 bases). Trimming pared 6 bases from V and 4 bases from J, leaving 17 bases between. This CDR3 spans 15 amino acids. CDR1 and CDR2 from the germline V gene are SGHTA and FQGNSA. The CDR3 sequence: CASSLWGAGSDTQYF. The CDR3, as DNA: TGTGCCAGCAGTCTCTGGGGTGCGGGGTCAGATACGCAGTATTTT.

This clonotype was detected a few times. The chain couples TRBV11-2 to TRBJ2-4; a weak D match, TRBD1 (6 bases). Germline-derived CDR1 and CDR2 are SGHAT and FQNNGV. V dropped 5 bases and J dropped 7 bases, with 12 bases sitting between them. CDR3 length: 13 amino acids. The CDR3 DNA follows: TGTGCCAGCAGCCTACTTCAGGGGAACATTCAGTACTTC. This translates into CASSLLQGNIQYF.

This chain connects TRBV25-1 to TRBJ2-1; D may be TRBD1 (5 bases). Trimming removed 4 bases from V and 4 bases from J, with 8 bases in between. The CDR3 consists of 13 residues. In germline, CDR1 is MGHDK, CDR2 SYGVNS. This CDR3 reads CASSGDRYNEQFF. The CDR3 nucleotides are TGTGCCAGCAGTGGCGACAGATACAATGAGCAGTTCTTC.

The chain is built from TRBV9 and TRBJ2-7; D is perhaps TRBD1 (6 bases). This CDR3 spans 15 amino acids. The V gene lost 0 bases and the J gene lost 1 base, with 11 bases spanning the gap. Per germline, CDR1 SGDLS and CDR2 YYNGEE. CDR3 region: CASSVGDTESYEQYF. CDR3 DNA: TGTGCCAGCAGCGTAGGGGACACCGAATCCTACGAGCAGTACTTC.

This chain joins TRBV4-1 and TRBJ2-1, with 12 bases that match TRBD2. This CDR3 is 16 amino acids long. J gave up 1 base and V 3 bases, and 1 base lay outside the gene matches. CDR1 is MGHRA and CDR2 is YSYEKL in the germline V gene. The CDR3 DNA reads TGCGCCAGCAGCCAGACTAGCGGGGGTTCCTACAATGAGCAGTTCTTC. Encoded protein: CASSQTSGGSYNEQFF.

This clonotype was picked up many times. The rearrangement links TRBV7-2 to TRBJ1-6, with a possible D match to TRBD1 (5 bases). CDR1 is SGHTA and CDR2 is FQGNSA in the germline V gene. The CDR3 contains 14 residues. V gave up 6 bases and J gave up 10 bases, with 16 bases separating them. Written as DNA, the CDR3 is TGTGCCAGCAGATTGAGGGGTCGTGGATCACCCCTCCACTTT. The encoded protein is CASRLRGRGSPLHF.

The genes are TRBV11-2 and TRBJ2-2, with 11 bases lining up with TRBD2. The CDR3 extends over 16 amino acids. Germline trimming cut 4 bases from V and 6 bases from J; bases unmatched to any gene: 7. The germline CDR1 and CDR2 sequences are SGHAT and FQNNGV. The CDR3 DNA sequence: TGTGCCAGCAGCTCTTCTAGCGGGGGGCGGCCCGGGGAGCTGTTTTTT. Its protein is CASSSSSGGRPGELFF.

This clonotype has a handful of counts. This sequence joins TRBV7-6 and TRBJ2-3; D possibly corresponds to TRBD1 (5 bases). The length of the CDR3 is 16 residues. Trimming pared 1 base from V and 2 bases from J, leaving 13 bases between. Germline V CDR1 and CDR2: SGHVS, FNYEAQ. CDR3: CASSLGGPSSTDTQYF. In nucleotides, the CDR3 is TGTGCCAGCAGCTTAGGGGGCCCATCTTCCACAGATACGCAGTATTTT.

This clonotype came up once. This chain joins TRBV30 and TRBJ2-1, with D maybe TRBD1 (6 bases). Germline assignment: CDR1 GTSNPN and CDR2 SVGIG (reference sequence). The length of the CDR3 is 13 residues. Trimming stripped 1 base from V and 5 bases from J, with 9 bases between. CDR3: CAWSGQGNNEQFF. The CDR3 bases are TGTGCCTGGAGTGGCCAGGGGAACAATGAGCAGTTCTTC.

The table lists this clonotype with many counts. CDR3 protein: CASSSAGTSSYNEQFF. CDR3 coding DNA: TGTGCCAGCAGTTCCGCCGGGACAAGCTCCTACAATGAGCAGTTCTTC. V gene TRBV28 combines with J gene TRBJ2-1; a weak D match, TRBD1 (6 bases). Trimming took 4 bases from V and 0 from J, leaving 13 bases between them. CDR1 and CDR2 from the germline V gene are MDHEN and SYDVKM. The CDR3 spans 16 residues.

This clonotype was seen many times. This rearrangement joins TRBV7-2 to TRBJ1-1, with D unclear. The V and J ends lost 5 bases and 3 bases respectively, with 13 bases between them. CDR3 size: 14 residues. Germline loops: CDR1 SGHTA, CDR2 FQGNSA. The CDR3 here is CASSQAGVDTEAFF. The DNA of the CDR3 is TGTGCCAGCAGCCAGGCAGGAGTGGACACTGAAGCTTTCTTT. Using reference TRBV7-2 and TRBJ1-1 for the parts outside the CDR3, the full variable domain is GAGVSQSPSNKVTEKGKDVELRCDPISGHTALYWYRQSLGQGLEFLIYFQGNSAPDKSGLPSDRFSAERTGGSVSTLTIQRTQQEDSAVYLCASSQAGVDTEAFFGQGTRLTVV.

This clonotype was found many times. The chain uses TRBV7-9 and TRBJ1-5, with D possibly TRBD1 on 6 matching bases. The V and J ends lost 7 bases and 7 bases respectively, with 29 bases between them. This CDR3 is built from 18 residues. Per the germline V gene, CDR1 is SEHNR and CDR2 is FQNEAQ (reference sequence). The CDR3 region has the DNA TGTGCCAGCACCTTTTGGATCGGGGACAATCTAAATCCCCAGCCCCAGCATTTT. This gives the protein CASTFWIGDNLNPQPQHF.

The table lists this clonotype with many counts. The chain employs TRBV7-2 and TRBJ1-6; possible D gene TRBD1, 6 bases. Trimming left V 5 bases short and J 6 bases short, with 14 bases between. This CDR3 has 15 amino acids. Germline CDR1 reads SGHTA; CDR2 reads FQGNSA. The CDR3 region is CASSQQGEGNSPLHF. CDR3 in DNA: TGTGCCAGCAGCCAACAGGGTGAGGGTAATTCACCCCTCCACTTT.

V gene TRBV10-1 combines with J gene TRBJ2-3; no reliable D call. The V and J ends lost 3 bases and 2 bases respectively, with 12 bases between them. CDR1 and CDR2 (germline): WNHNN, SYGVQD (reference sequence). This CDR3 contains 15 residues. CDR3 region: CASSDQLGFTDTQYF. CDR3 nucleotides: TGCGCCAGCAGTGACCAACTCGGATTCACAGATACGCAGTATTTT.

This clonotype was counted at least ten times. CDR3 sequence: CASSLIAQARDTQYF. CDR3 DNA sequence: TGTGCCAGCAGCTTAATCGCCCAGGCGCGAGATACGCAGTATTTT. The V and J genes are TRBV11-2 and TRBJ2-3, with unresolved D. Germline V gives CDR1 SGHAT, CDR2 FQNNGV. The length of the CDR3 is 15 residues. Trimming took off 2 bases at V and 5 bases at J, with 14 bases between the two ends.

V and J are TRBV5-1 and TRBJ1-5; no clear D. The CDR3 sequence is 15 residues long. The V and J ends lost 0 bases and 5 bases respectively, with 12 bases between them. CDR1 is SGHRS and CDR2 is YFSETQ in the germline V gene. As DNA, the CDR3 is TGCGCCAGCAGCTTGGCCCCGGGGAGGGATCAGCCCCAGCATTTT. Protein product: CASSLAPGRDQPQHF.

This clonotype was recorded a few times. This chain connects TRBV27 to TRBJ1-1; D not certain. Germline V gene data show CDR1 as MNHEY and CDR2 as SMNVEV (reference sequence). The CDR3 spans 15 residues. The germline V and J ends were trimmed by 5 bases and 0 bases, with 13 bases remaining between them. In nucleotides, the CDR3 is TGTGCCAGCAGTCCCCTCGGACGGCTGAACACTGAAGCTTTCTTT. It specifies CASSPLGRLNTEAFF.

This clonotype was counted only a few times. The V and J genes are TRBV4-2 and TRBJ2-7; either TRBD1 or TRBD2 may fit D (5 bases each). The germline V gene has CDR1 LGHNA and CDR2 YNFKEQ. The CDR3 covers 15 residues. Trimming cost V 0 bases and J 4 bases, with 13 bases left between them. This CDR3 is CASSQDLRGRYEQYF. The DNA of the CDR3 is TGTGCCAGCAGCCAAGATCTGAGGGGCCGGTACGAGCAGTACTTC.

This clonotype was counted a few times. The V and J genes are TRBV7-2 and TRBJ2-7; 9 bases match TRBD2. The CDR3 is made up of 14 amino acids. J lost 2 bases, V lost 5 bases, and 4 bases had no gene match. Per the germline V gene, CDR1 is SGHTA and CDR2 is FQGNSA. The CDR3: CASSRTSVTYEQYF. The CDR3 DNA is TGTGCCAGCAGCCGGACTAGCGTAACCTACGAGCAGTACTTC.

This clonotype has just a few counts. The chain links TRBV7-6 to TRBJ2-5; 7 nucleotides align to TRBD1. In germline, CDR1 is SGHVS, CDR2 FNYEAQ. CDR3 length equals 13 residues. The J segment lost 4 bases and the V segment lost 5 bases, leaving 4 bases of the junction unmatched. This CDR3 reads CASSATGVETQYF. In nucleotides, the CDR3 is TGTGCCAGCAGCGCAACAGGGGTAGAGACCCAGTACTTC.

The chain couples TRBV2 to TRBJ2-5; D is unresolved. The CDR3 is made up of 12 amino acids. CDR1 and CDR2 from the germline V gene are SNHLY and FYNNEI. V was shortened by 7 bases and J by 1 base, with 7 bases between the two germline ends. The CDR3 spells CASTAPQETQYF. CDR3 sequence (DNA): TGTGCCAGCACGGCCCCCCAAGAGACCCAGTACTTC.

V gene TRBV5-1 combines with J gene TRBJ2-5; no clear D. CDR1 is SGHRS, CDR2 YFSETQ, per germline. V lost 4 bases and J 1 base, leaving 17 bases between the germline ends. CDR3 length equals 16 residues. Written as DNA, the CDR3 is TGCGCCAGCAGCCAATTTACCGGACGGACCCAAGAGACCCAGTACTTC. Amino acid sequence: CASSQFTGRTQETQYF.

The V call is TRBV6-8, the J call TRBJ1-1; D is unresolved. This CDR3 is built from 13 residues. The V gene lost 2 bases and the J gene lost 5 bases, with 9 bases spanning the gap. CDR1 is MNHGY, CDR2 SAAAGT, per germline. DNA of the CDR3: TGTGCCAGCAGTTACGGGCGGGAAACTGAAGCTTTCTTT. Amino acid sequence: CASSYGRETEAFF.